This T cell receptor (beta chain) emerged from a study of T cell changes during pregnancy in multiple sclerosis. The assay was immunoSEQ multiplex PCR, and TCRdb's table has in-frame clones only and misses some. The repertoire includes around 65,000 clones, 91% of them detected once, and over 1.2% sits in the top ten. CDR1 is MDHEN, CDR2 SYDVKM, per germline. The V end lost 6 bases, the J end lost 1 base, and 3 bases lay between the germline ends. This CDR3 comprises 11 residues. This clone has just a few counts. The clonotype originates from a female donor in good health, enrolled as a control in a pregnancy study. This specimen consisted of peripheral blood, obtained in the third trimester of pregnancy. J is TRBJ1-1 and V is TRBV28; D unresolved. The CDR3 DNA follows: TGTGCCAGCAGCGGGAACACTGAAGCTTTCTTT. Amino acid sequence: CASSGNTEAFF.